This T cell receptor beta chain emerged from a study of T-cell reconstitution after alpha-beta-depleted transplantation in children. Unique molecular identifiers featured in how the TCRbeta library was prepared. One entry per CDR3 protein, called by TCRdb with MiXCR from the PCR reads. The repertoire holds a few hundred thousand distinct CDR3 sequences, more than 7.5% seen once, with about 4.8% in the top ten. Trimming took 4 bases from V and 6 from J; bases not matched to a gene: 5. The CDR3 runs to 13 residues. The V gene's germline CDR1 is SGHRS and CDR2 YFSETQ. This receptor was taken from a human donor who donated a stem cell graft to a child with SCID. This rearrangement joins TRBV5-1 to TRBJ2-3, with 7 bases fitting TRBD1. Source: PBMCs from the stem cell graft donor, taken from the stem cell graft. The DNA of the CDR3 is TGCGCCAGCAGCCAACAGGGGATGGATACGCAGTATTTT. Its translation: CASSQQGMDTQYF.